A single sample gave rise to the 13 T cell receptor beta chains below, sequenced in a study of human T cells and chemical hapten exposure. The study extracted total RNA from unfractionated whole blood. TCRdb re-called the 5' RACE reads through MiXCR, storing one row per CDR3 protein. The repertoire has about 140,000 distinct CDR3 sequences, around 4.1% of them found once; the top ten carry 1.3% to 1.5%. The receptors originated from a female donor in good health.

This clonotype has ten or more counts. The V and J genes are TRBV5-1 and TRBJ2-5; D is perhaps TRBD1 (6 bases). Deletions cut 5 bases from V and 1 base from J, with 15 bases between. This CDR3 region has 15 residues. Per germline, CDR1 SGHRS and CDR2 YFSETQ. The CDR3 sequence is CASSWGQILQETQYF. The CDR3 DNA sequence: TGCGCCAGCAGTTGGGGGCAGATCCTCCAAGAGACCCAGTACTTC.

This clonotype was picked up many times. CDR3 sequence (DNA): TGTGCCAGCAGTTCCGGGACAGGGGATAATTCACCCCTCCACTTT. This encodes CASSSGTGDNSPLHF. This rearrangement joins TRBV28 to TRBJ1-6, with TRBD1 identical over 10 bases. Per germline, CDR1 MDHEN and CDR2 SYDVKM. V lost 4 bases, J lost 5 bases, and 2 bases stayed unmatched. CDR3 length: 15 amino acids.

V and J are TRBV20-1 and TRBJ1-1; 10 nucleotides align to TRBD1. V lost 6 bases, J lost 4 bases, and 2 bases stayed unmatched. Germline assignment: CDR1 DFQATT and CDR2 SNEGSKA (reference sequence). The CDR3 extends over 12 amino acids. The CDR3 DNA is TGCAGTGCCGGACAGGGGGGCACTGAAGCTTTCTTT. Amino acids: CSAGQGGTEAFF.

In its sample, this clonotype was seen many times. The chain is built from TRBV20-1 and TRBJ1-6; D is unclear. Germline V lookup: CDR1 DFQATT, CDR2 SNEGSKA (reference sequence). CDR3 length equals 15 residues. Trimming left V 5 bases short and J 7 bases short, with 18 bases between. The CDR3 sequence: CSAPGRRLPNSPLHF. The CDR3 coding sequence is TGCAGTGCTCCCGGACGGAGGTTGCCCAATTCACCCCTCCACTTT.

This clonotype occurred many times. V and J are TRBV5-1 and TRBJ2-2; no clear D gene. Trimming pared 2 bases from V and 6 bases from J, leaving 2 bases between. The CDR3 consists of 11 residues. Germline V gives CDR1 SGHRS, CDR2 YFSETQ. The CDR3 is CASSFSGELFF. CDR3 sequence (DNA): TGCGCCAGCAGCTTCTCCGGGGAGCTGTTTTTT.

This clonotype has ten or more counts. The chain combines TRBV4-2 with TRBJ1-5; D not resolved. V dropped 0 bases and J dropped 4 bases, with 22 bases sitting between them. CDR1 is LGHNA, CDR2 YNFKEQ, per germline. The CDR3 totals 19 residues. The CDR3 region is CASSQDVVVGREPNQPQHF. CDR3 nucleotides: TGTGCCAGCAGCCAAGATGTCGTGGTCGGGCGGGAACCTAATCAGCCCCAGCATTTT.

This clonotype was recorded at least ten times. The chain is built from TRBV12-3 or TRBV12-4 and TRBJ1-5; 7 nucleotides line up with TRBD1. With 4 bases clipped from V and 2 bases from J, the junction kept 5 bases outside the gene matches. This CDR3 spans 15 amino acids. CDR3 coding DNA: TGTGCCAGCAGTTCCCTAGGGACAGGCAATCAGCCCCAGCATTTT. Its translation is CASSSLGTGNQPQHF.

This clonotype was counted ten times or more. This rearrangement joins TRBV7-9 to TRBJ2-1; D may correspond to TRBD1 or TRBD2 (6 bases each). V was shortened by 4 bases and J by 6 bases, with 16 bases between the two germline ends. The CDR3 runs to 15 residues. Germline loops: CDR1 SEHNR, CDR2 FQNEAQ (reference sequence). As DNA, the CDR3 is TGTGCCAGCAGCTCACAGGGACTCGGCTTCAATGAGCAGTTCTTC. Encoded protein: CASSSQGLGFNEQFF.

CDR3 amino acids: CASSLEGLGDSRETQYF. CDR3 DNA: TGTGCCAGCAGCTTAGAGGGTTTGGGGGACAGCCGGGAGACCCAGTACTTC. This chain connects TRBV7-3 to TRBJ2-5; TRBD1 aligns across 7 bases. Germline values: CDR1 SGHTA, CDR2 FQGTGA. V was clipped by 2 bases and J by 5 bases; unmatched bases: 14. The CDR3 spans 17 residues.

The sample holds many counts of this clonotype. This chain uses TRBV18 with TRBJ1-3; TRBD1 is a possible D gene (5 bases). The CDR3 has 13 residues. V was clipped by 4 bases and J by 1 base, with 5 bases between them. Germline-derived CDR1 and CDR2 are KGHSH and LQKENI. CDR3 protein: CASSQGSGNTIYF. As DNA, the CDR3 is TGTGCCAGCTCACAGGGGTCTGGAAACACCATATATTTT.

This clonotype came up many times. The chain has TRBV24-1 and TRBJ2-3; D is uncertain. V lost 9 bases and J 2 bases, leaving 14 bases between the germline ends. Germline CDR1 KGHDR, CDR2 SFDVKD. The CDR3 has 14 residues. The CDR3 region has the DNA TGTGCCACCCAGTCCGGCCCGCACACAGATACGCAGTATTTT. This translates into CATQSGPHTDTQYF.

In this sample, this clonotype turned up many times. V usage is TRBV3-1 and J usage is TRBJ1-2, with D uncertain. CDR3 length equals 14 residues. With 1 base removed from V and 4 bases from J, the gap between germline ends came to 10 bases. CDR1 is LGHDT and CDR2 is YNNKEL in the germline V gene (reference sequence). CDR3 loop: CASSQGSSRYGYTF. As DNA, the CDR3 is TGTGCCAGCAGCCAAGGCAGCAGTCGCTATGGCTACACCTTC. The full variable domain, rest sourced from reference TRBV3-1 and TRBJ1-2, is DTAVSQTPKYLVTQMGNDKSIKCEQNLGHDTMYWYKQDSKKFLKIMFSYNNKELIINETVPNRFSPKSPDKAHLNLHINSLELGDSAVYFCASSQGSSRYGYTFGSGTRLTVV.

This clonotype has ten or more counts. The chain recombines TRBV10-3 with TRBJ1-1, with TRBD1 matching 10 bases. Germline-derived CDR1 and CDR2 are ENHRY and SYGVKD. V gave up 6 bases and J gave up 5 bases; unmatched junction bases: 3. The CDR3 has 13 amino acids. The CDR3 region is CAISPGQGTEAFF. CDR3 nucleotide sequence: TGTGCCATCAGCCCGGGACAGGGGACTGAAGCTTTCTTT.